These 4 T cell receptor beta chains share one sample of origin, sequenced in a study of T cell responses to AZD1222 COVID-19 vaccine. Assay used: immunoSEQ multiplex PCR; TCRdb lists only in-frame clones, some missing. Of fewer than 150,000 clones in the sample, about 90% were seen once. The specimen comprised peripheral blood, sampled on day 0 of AZD1222 vaccination. The receptors were gathered from an adult in good health.

The CDR3 spells CASRVPITERGGGYTF. As DNA, the CDR3 is TGTGCCAGCAGGGTACCTATTACAGAGAGGGGCGGTGGCTACACCTTC. This chain connects TRBV2 to TRBJ1-2; a weak D match, TRBD1 (5 bases). The CDR3 sequence is 16 residues long. Trimming stripped 6 bases from V and 7 bases from J, with 24 bases between. Germline V lookup: CDR1 SNHLY, CDR2 FYNNEI.

This clone was seen only once. The rearrangement uses TRBV18 and TRBJ2-2, with unresolved D. Germline CDR1 reads KGHSH; CDR2 reads LQKENI. This CDR3 is 13 amino acids long. V lost 4 bases to trimming and J lost 0 bases, with 3 bases between them. This CDR3 is CASSQSNTGELFF. CDR3 DNA sequence: TGTGCCAGCTCACAGTCGAACACCGGGGAGCTGTTTTTT.

The chain joins TRBV19 to TRBJ1-3; the D gene is possibly TRBD1 (5 bases). The ends were cut back, 10 bases at V and 6 bases at J, with 13 bases in the middle. The CDR3 is 12 residues long. The germline CDR1 and CDR2 sequences are LNHDA and SQIVND (reference sequence). The CDR3 sequence: CATGPRPNTIYF. DNA for the CDR3: TGTGCCACAGGGCCCCGACCAAACACCATATATTTT.

The CDR3 region has the DNA TGTGCCAGCAGTTACTCCCAGACACTGAACTATGGCTACACCTTC. It codes for CASSYSQTLNYGYTF. This chain connects TRBV6-5 to TRBJ1-2; no reliable D call. The length of the CDR3 is 15 residues. Germline V gene lookup returns CDR1 MNHEY and CDR2 SVGAGI. Deletions cut 0 bases from V and 2 bases from J, with 10 bases between.